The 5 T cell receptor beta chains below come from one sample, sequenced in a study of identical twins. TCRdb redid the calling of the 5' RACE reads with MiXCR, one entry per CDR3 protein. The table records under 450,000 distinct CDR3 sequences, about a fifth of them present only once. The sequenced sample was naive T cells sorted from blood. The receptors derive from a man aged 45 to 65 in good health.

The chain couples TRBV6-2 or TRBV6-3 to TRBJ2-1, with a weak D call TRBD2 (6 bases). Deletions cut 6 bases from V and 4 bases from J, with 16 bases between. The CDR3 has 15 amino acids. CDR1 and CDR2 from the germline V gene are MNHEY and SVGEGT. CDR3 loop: CASRGATRQYNEQFF. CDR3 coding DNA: TGTGCCAGCAGGGGAGCGACTAGACAATACAATGAGCAGTTCTTC.

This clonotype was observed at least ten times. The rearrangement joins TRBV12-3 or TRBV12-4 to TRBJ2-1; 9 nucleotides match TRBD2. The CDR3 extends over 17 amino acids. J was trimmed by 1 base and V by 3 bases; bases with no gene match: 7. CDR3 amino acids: CASSLLGLAGSYNEQFF. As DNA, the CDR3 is TGTGCCAGCAGTTTGTTGGGACTAGCAGGGTCCTACAATGAGCAGTTCTTC.

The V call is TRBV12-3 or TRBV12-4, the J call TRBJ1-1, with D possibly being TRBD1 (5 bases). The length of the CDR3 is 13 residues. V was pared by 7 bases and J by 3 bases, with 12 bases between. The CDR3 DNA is TGTGCCAGCACTCCTCCAGGGTACACTGAAGCTTTCTTT. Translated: CASTPPGYTEAFF.

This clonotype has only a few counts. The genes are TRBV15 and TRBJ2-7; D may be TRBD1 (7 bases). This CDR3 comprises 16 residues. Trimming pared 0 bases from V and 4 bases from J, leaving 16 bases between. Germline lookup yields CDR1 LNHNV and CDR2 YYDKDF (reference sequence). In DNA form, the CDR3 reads TGTGCCACCAGCAGAGATAGGGGGGACAGAAGGTACGAGCAGTACTTC. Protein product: CATSRDRGDRRYEQYF.

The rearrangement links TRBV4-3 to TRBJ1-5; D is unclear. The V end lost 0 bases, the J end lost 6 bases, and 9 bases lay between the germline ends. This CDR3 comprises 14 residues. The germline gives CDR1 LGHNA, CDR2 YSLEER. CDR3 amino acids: CASSQDLLSQPQHF. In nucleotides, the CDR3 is TGCGCCAGCAGCCAAGATCTCTTGAGTCAGCCCCAGCATTTT.